This TCR beta chain was observed in a study of spatial heterogeneity in lung cancer. Regarding time point: sample taken at primary tumor resection. The donors comprised 70 to 85 untreated early-stage non-small cell lung cancer patients. The CDR3 has 12 amino acids. The germline gives CDR1 MNHEY, CDR2 SVGAGI. TCRdb recomputed calls from the 5' RACE reads with MiXCR, one row per CDR3 protein. The data hold fewer than 11,000 distinct CDR3 sequences, with 9.5% to 15% observed a single time. Concerning this clonotype: Its target is unknown.

Points from the study as a whole: Tumors with more nonsynonymous mutations had more expanded intratumoral alpha and beta TCRs.

The source of this sequence is a male donor with early-stage non-small cell lung cancer. Material: lung tumor tissue, obtained at surgery. The chain uses TRBV6-5 and TRBJ1-1; D gene unclear. CDR3 in amino acids: CATTRADTEAFF. For the CDR3, the DNA is TGTGCAACGACTCGGGCCGACACTGAAGCTTTCTTT.